Following are 25 T cell receptor beta chains from one sample sequenced in a study of T cells in Graves' hyperthyroidism and ophthalmopathy. TCR beta CDR3 region amplification was performed from RNA transcripts. Primed by the HTBI set, a first-round RT-PCR was run on the TCR CDR3. TCRdb itself ran the multiplex PCR reads through MiXCR, one entry per CDR3 protein. The sample carries around 480,000 distinct CDR3 sequences, over 13% recorded once. The sample comprised blood. Source of these receptors: a woman between 18 and 29 years old with Graves' hyperthyroidism.

In this sample, this clonotype turned up a few times. This chain connects TRBV13 to TRBJ1-3, with a possible D match to TRBD1 (6 bases). This CDR3 is built from 15 residues. V gave up 4 bases and J gave up 4 bases, with 14 bases separating them. Germline V lookup: CDR1 PRHDT, CDR2 FYEKMQ (reference sequence). CDR3 sequence reads: CASSYYTGAGNTIYF. As DNA, the CDR3 is TGTGCCAGCAGCTACTATACGGGGGCAGGAAACACCATATATTTT.

This clonotype occurred many times. This rearrangement joins TRBV6-2 or TRBV6-3 to TRBJ2-1; 9 bases map to TRBD2. With 0 bases clipped from V and 5 bases from J, the junction kept 2 bases outside the gene matches. Per the germline V gene, CDR1 is MNHEY and CDR2 is SVGEGT. This CDR3 contains 15 residues. CDR3 sequence (DNA): TGTGCCAGCAGTTACTCGAGACTAGCGGACAATGAGCAGTTCTTC. This sequence encodes CASSYSRLADNEQFF.

This clonotype was detected many times. The chain recombines TRBV15 with TRBJ1-1; D unclear. This CDR3 region has 15 residues. The ends were cut back, 8 bases at V and 3 bases at J, with 19 bases in the middle. Germline CDR1 and CDR2: LNHNV and YYDKDF (reference sequence). DNA of the CDR3: TGTGCCACCGGACGAATGGGGTCGGGGTACACTGAAGCTTTCTTT. It encodes CATGRMGSGYTEAFF.

This clonotype was recorded many times. The rearrangement links TRBV11-3 to TRBJ2-6, with TRBD1 matching over 7 bases. CDR1 is SGHNT and CDR2 is YENEEA in the germline V gene. The length of the CDR3 is 16 residues. Trimming at V came to 3 bases and at J to 4 bases, leaving 6 bases not matched to a gene. This CDR3 reads CASSFHRGAGANVLTF. The CDR3 DNA sequence: TGTGCCAGCAGCTTTCACAGGGGAGCCGGGGCCAACGTCCTGACTTTC.

This clonotype was seen only a few times. The V gene is TRBV7-9, the J gene TRBJ2-1, with TRBD2 identical over 8 bases. The V and J ends lost 6 bases and 9 bases, in that order; junction bases with no gene match: 7. This CDR3 region has 13 residues. Germline CDR1 and CDR2: SEHNR and FQNEAQ (reference sequence). CDR3 DNA: TGTGCCAGCAGAAGGCAGCGGGAGAGTGAGCAGTTCTTC. This codes for CASRRQRESEQFF.

This clonotype has ten or more counts. V is TRBV12-5 and J is TRBJ1-1; D gene ambiguous. This CDR3 is 14 amino acids long. Deletions cut 2 bases from V and 0 bases from J, with 7 bases between. The germline V gene encodes CDR1 LGHNT and CDR2 FRNRAP. CDR3 amino acids: CASGLKGMNTEAFF. CDR3 nucleotides: TGTGCTAGTGGTTTGAAGGGAATGAACACTGAAGCTTTCTTT.

The chain combines TRBV11-2 with TRBJ2-3; 9 positions agree with TRBD2. CDR3 size: 16 residues. V lost 2 bases to trimming and J lost 2 bases; unmatched junction nucleotides: 5. Per the germline V gene, CDR1 is SGHAT and CDR2 is FQNNGV. The CDR3 loop is CASSLTKREDTDTQYF. Written as DNA, the CDR3 is TGTGCCAGCAGCTTAACAAAGCGGGAGGACACAGATACGCAGTATTTT. The entire variable domain, with the rest obtained from reference TRBV11-2 and TRBJ2-3, is as follows: EAGVAQSPRYKIIEKRQSVAFWCNPISGHATLYWYQQILGQGPKLLIQFQNNGVVDDSQLPKDRFSAERLKGVDSTLKIQPAKLEDSAVYLCASSLTKREDTDTQYFGPGTRLTVL.

The sample holds many counts of this clonotype. J is TRBJ2-1 and V is TRBV7-8; weak D call: TRBD1 (5 bases). There are 15 residues in the CDR3. The V end lost 6 bases, the J end lost 9 bases, and 21 bases lay between the germline ends. Germline V gene data show CDR1 as SGHVS and CDR2 as FQNEAQ. The CDR3 DNA sequence: TGTGCCAGCAGTTGGAATAGAGACAGAATGAGTGAGCAGTTCTTC. This sequence encodes CASSWNRDRMSEQFF.

The rearrangement uses TRBV7-2 and TRBJ1-2; 12 bases line up with TRBD1. In germline, CDR1 is SGHTA, CDR2 FQGNSA. The CDR3 is made up of 14 amino acids. V lost 3 bases, J lost 6 bases, and 2 bases stayed unmatched. The CDR3 loop reads CASSFGTGGDGYTF. The CDR3 coding sequence is TGTGCCAGCAGCTTTGGGACAGGGGGCGATGGCTACACCTTC.

This chain uses TRBV6-1 with TRBJ2-5; 11 nucleotides match TRBD2. The CDR3 has 17 residues. The germline CDR1 and CDR2 sequences are MNHNS and SASEGT. The junction had 13 bases not matched to a gene; V was cut back by 5 bases and J by 5 bases. CDR3 bases: TGTGCCAGCAGTTACCCCCAACTAGCGGGAGTAGGGGAGACCCAGTACTTC. Translating it yields CASSYPQLAGVGETQYF.

Ten or more counts support this clonotype. This chain connects TRBV3-1 to TRBJ2-1; D is perhaps TRBD2 (5 bases). Germline V gene lookup returns CDR1 LGHDT and CDR2 YNNKEL (reference sequence). CDR3 length: 17 amino acids. The V end was cut by 0 bases, the J end by 6 bases, with 18 bases between. CDR3 sequence: CASSQEGWPSGFNEQFF. CDR3 in DNA: TGTGCCAGCAGCCAAGAAGGATGGCCGTCGGGGTTCAATGAGCAGTTCTTC.

Many counts were recorded for this clonotype. J is TRBJ1-4 and V is TRBV12-3 or TRBV12-4; D remains ambiguous. V lost 4 bases and J lost 0, with 18 bases in between. The CDR3 consists of 18 residues. The CDR3: CASSSPRGQIATNEKLFF. The CDR3 DNA reads TGTGCCAGCAGTTCCCCACGCGGGCAGATAGCAACTAATGAAAAACTGTTTTTT.

In this sample, this clonotype turned up many times. The V call is TRBV10-3, the J call TRBJ2-7; 10 positions agree with TRBD1. V lost 8 bases and J lost 3; bases outside the gene matches: 7. This CDR3 has 14 residues. Germline lookup yields CDR1 ENHRY and CDR2 SYGVKD. The CDR3, as DNA: TGTGCCATCCGTCGCGGGACAGGGGACTACGAGCAGTACTTC. Translated, it gives CAIRRGTGDYEQYF.

The rearrangement links TRBV19 to TRBJ2-1; D possibly corresponds to TRBD2 (6 bases). Germline V gives CDR1 LNHDA, CDR2 SQIVND (reference sequence). Trimming pared 3 bases from V and 5 bases from J, leaving 14 bases between. The CDR3 contains 15 residues. The CDR3 region is CASSIIGGKNNEQFF. CDR3 coding DNA: TGTGCCAGTAGTATCATCGGCGGGAAAAACAATGAGCAGTTCTTC.

This clonotype was detected many times. The chain employs TRBV6-1 and TRBJ1-1, with D possibly being TRBD1 (6 bases). Trimming removed 6 bases from V and 6 bases from J, with 14 bases in between. The germline V gene has CDR1 MNHNS and CDR2 SASEGT. The CDR3 loop spans 13 amino acids. This chain's CDR3 is CASRLGGVSEAFF. DNA of the CDR3: TGTGCCAGCAGGCTAGGGGGGGTATCTGAAGCTTTCTTT.

This clonotype appeared many times. The V call is TRBV18, the J call TRBJ2-2; tentatively, D is TRBD2 (5 bases). Germline CDR1 reads KGHSH; CDR2 reads LQKENI. The V end was cut by 0 bases, the J end by 2 bases, with 10 bases between. This CDR3 comprises 16 residues. CDR3 region: CASSPPPGSNTGELFF. In DNA form, the CDR3 reads TGTGCCAGCTCACCACCGCCGGGATCTAACACCGGGGAGCTGTTTTTT.

The table lists this clonotype with many counts. The rearrangement joins TRBV5-1 to TRBJ2-3; D is tentatively TRBD1 or TRBD2 (6 bases each). Germline-derived CDR1 and CDR2 are SGHRS and YFSETQ. V gave up 4 bases and J gave up 7 bases, with 19 bases separating them. The CDR3 is 15 amino acids. DNA for the CDR3: TGCGCCAGCAGCCAGAGCAGGGGACTTCAAAATACGCAGTATTTT. Translation: CASSQSRGLQNTQYF.

The table lists this clonotype with a few counts. This chain links TRBV4-2 with TRBJ2-5; a possible D gene is TRBD2 (5 bases). This CDR3 is 15 amino acids long. CDR1 LGHNA and CDR2 YNFKEQ come from the germline V gene. Trimming took 0 bases from V and 2 from J, leaving 10 bases between them. The CDR3: CASSQDGLRQETQYF. The CDR3, as DNA: TGTGCCAGCAGCCAAGATGGACTCCGGCAAGAGACCCAGTACTTC.

The chain has TRBV7-3 and TRBJ2-5; possible D gene TRBD1, 6 bases. The CDR3 length is 13 residues. The germline gives CDR1 SGHTA, CDR2 FQGTGA. The ends were cut back, 5 bases at V and 5 bases at J, with 12 bases in the middle. The CDR3 sequence: CASSANRVETQYF. The CDR3 DNA reads as TGTGCCAGCAGCGCCAACAGGGTTGAGACCCAGTACTTC.

Many counts were recorded for this clonotype. The chain uses TRBV29-1 and TRBJ2-3; tentative D call: TRBD1 (5 bases). Trimming cost V 2 bases and J 4 bases, with 13 bases left between them. There are 14 residues in the CDR3. Germline V gene sequence: CDR1 SQVTM, CDR2 ANQGSEA. The CDR3 region has the DNA TGCAGCGTTGAATGGGGCAGGGTTCCAGATACGCAGTATTTT. It translates to CSVEWGRVPDTQYF.

This clonotype has at least ten counts. This sequence joins TRBV11-3 and TRBJ1-4, with D tentatively TRBD1 (5 bases). Per the germline V gene, CDR1 is SGHNT and CDR2 is YENEEA. This CDR3 has 16 amino acids. V was pared by 5 bases and J by 8 bases, with 21 bases between. The CDR3 protein is CASSPNRGGIEEKLFF. The CDR3 bases are TGTGCCAGCAGCCCCAACCGCGGGGGGATAGAAGAAAAACTGTTTTTT.

In this sample, this clonotype turned up many times. V usage is TRBV30 and J usage is TRBJ1-2; weak D call: TRBD1 (5 bases). CDR1 GTSNPN and CDR2 SVGIG come from the germline V gene (reference sequence). V was pared by 0 bases and J by 4 bases, with 15 bases between. The CDR3 contains 15 residues. The CDR3, as DNA: TGTGCCTGGAGTGTTGACAGCACCACCCCCTATGGCTACACCTTC. This encodes CAWSVDSTTPYGYTF. Filled out from reference TRBV30 and TRBJ1-2, the complete variable domain reads SQTIHQWPATLVQPVGSPLSLECTVEGTSNPNLYWYRQAAGRGLQLLFYSVGIGQISSEVPQNLSASRPQDRQFILSSKKLLLSDSGFYLCAWSVDSTTPYGYTFGSGTRLTVV.

In this sample, this clonotype turned up many times. This sequence joins TRBV28 and TRBJ1-2; D not resolved. Germline-derived CDR1 and CDR2 are MDHEN and SYDVKM. The CDR3 runs 14 residues. V was cut by 7 bases and J by 0 bases, with 12 bases left in between. CDR3 amino acids: CASNPRQANYGYTF. The CDR3 region has the DNA TGTGCCAGCAATCCGAGACAAGCTAACTATGGCTACACCTTC.

CDR3 DNA: TGTGCCAGCAGCTTAATTTTGGCTGGTCGAGACATTCAGTACTTC. Encoded protein: CASSLILAGRDIQYF. V is TRBV7-2 and J is TRBJ2-4, with D unresolved. The CDR3 covers 15 residues. Per the germline V gene, CDR1 is SGHTA and CDR2 is FQGNSA. Trimming stripped 2 bases from V and 8 bases from J, with 16 bases between.

This clonotype has only a few counts. This may be a read error: a much more frequent sequence differs by one nucleotide. The V and J genes are TRBV6-1 and TRBJ2-1; TRBD2 matches 11 bases. The CDR3 is made up of 16 amino acids. The germline V gene encodes CDR1 MNHNS and CDR2 SASEGT. The junction had 10 bases not matched to a gene; V was cut back by 4 bases and J by 8 bases. The CDR3 coding sequence is TGTGCCAGCAGTGGTGCTTTAGCGGGAGGGAACGATGAGCAGTTCTTC. This encodes CASSGALAGGNDEQFF.